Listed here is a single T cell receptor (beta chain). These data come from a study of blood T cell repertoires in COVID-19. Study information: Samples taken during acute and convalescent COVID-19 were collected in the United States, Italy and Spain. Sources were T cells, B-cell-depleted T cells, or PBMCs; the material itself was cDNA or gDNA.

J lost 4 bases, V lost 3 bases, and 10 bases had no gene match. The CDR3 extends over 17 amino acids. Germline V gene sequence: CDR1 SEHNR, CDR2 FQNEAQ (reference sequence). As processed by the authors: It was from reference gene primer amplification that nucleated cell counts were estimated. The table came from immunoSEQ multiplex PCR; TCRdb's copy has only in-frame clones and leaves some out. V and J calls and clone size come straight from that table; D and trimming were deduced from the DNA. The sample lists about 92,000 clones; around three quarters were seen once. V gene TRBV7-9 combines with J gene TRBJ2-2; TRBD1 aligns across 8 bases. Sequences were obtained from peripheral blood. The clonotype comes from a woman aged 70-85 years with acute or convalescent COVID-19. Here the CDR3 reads CASSFGTGGRFTGELFF. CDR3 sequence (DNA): TGTGCCAGCAGCTTCGGTACAGGGGGGAGGTTCACCGGGGAGCTGTTTTTT.